Listed here are 9 T cell receptor beta chains from one sample, sequenced in a study of cytomegalovirus exposure and HLA in healthy donors. The PCR ran on 60 Vbeta and 13 Jbeta primers. The method was immunoSEQ multiplex PCR; TCRdb's version includes in-frame clones alone and lacks a portion of them. Of 90,000 or so clones in the sample, about four fifths were seen once. The sample was PBMCs. These receptors originate from a man aged 25 to 40 in good health and CMV-seropositive.

The chain is built from TRBV7-8 and TRBJ1-5; no reliable D call. The CDR3 has 16 residues. Trimming took off 2 bases at V and 2 bases at J, with 13 bases between the two ends. The germline CDR1 and CDR2 sequences are SGHVS and FQNEAQ. CDR3 in DNA: TGTGCCAGCAGCTTAATTCTGGGCTCTGGCAATCAGCCCCAGCATTTT. Amino acids: CASSLILGSGNQPQHF.

The rearrangement joins TRBV15 to TRBJ2-5; TRBD1 agrees at 12 bases. CDR1 and CDR2 (germline): LNHNV, YYDKDF (reference sequence). V dropped 8 bases and J dropped 5; count of bases not matched to a gene: 6. The CDR3 length is 14 residues. The DNA of the CDR3 is TGTGCCACCTGTTTCGGGACAGGGGGCGAGACCCAGTACTTC. As protein: CATCFGTGGETQYF.

This rearrangement joins TRBV2 to TRBJ2-3; a weak D match, TRBD1 (6 bases). This CDR3 contains 15 residues. The V end was cut by 5 bases, the J end by 4 bases, with 16 bases between. Germline CDR1 and CDR2: SNHLY and FYNNEI. The CDR3: CASSSGQGPPDTQYF. Written as DNA, the CDR3 is TGTGCCAGCAGTTCGGGGCAGGGGCCCCCAGATACGCAGTATTTT.

V is TRBV28 and J is TRBJ1-5, with 8 bases lining up with TRBD1. V was clipped by 4 bases and J by 3 bases; unmatched bases: 8. The germline V gene encodes CDR1 MDHEN and CDR2 SYDVKM. The CDR3 is 16 amino acids. CDR3 loop: CASSSGQGRYNQPQHF. The CDR3 DNA is TGTGCCAGCAGTTCTGGACAGGGCCGTTACAATCAGCCCCAGCATTTT.

The chain couples TRBV5-5 to TRBJ1-2; TRBD1 agrees at 10 bases. Trimming removed 4 bases from V and 2 bases from J; junction bases left unmatched: 5. The V gene's germline CDR1 is SGHKS and CDR2 YYEKEE (reference sequence). This CDR3 comprises 15 residues. The CDR3 DNA reads TGTGCCAGCAGCCTAGGGACAGGGGCAAACTATGGCTACACCTTC. It is translated as CASSLGTGANYGYTF.

The rearrangement links TRBV5-1 to TRBJ1-2; possible D gene TRBD1, 5 bases. The CDR3 has 17 amino acids. Trimming cost V 0 bases and J 3 bases, with 18 bases left between them. Germline lookup yields CDR1 SGHRS and CDR2 YFSETQ. In DNA form, the CDR3 reads TGCGCCAGCAGCTTGGAGCCCAGGGTCGGCGATGACTATGGCTACACCTTC. It codes for CASSLEPRVGDDYGYTF.

The V call is TRBV9, the J call TRBJ2-5; D might be TRBD1 (6 bases). V was pared by 1 base and J by 5 bases, with 12 bases between. CDR3 size: 14 residues. Germline values: CDR1 SGDLS, CDR2 YYNGEE. CDR3 loop: CASSVPGAVETQYF. CDR3 DNA: TGTGCCAGCAGCGTACCAGGGGCTGTTGAGACCCAGTACTTC. Supplemented by reference TRBV9 and TRBJ2-5, the full variable domain reads DSGVTQTPKHLITATGQRVTLRCSPRSGDLSVYWYQQSLDQGLQFLIQYYNGEERAKGNILERFSAQQFPDLHSELNLSSLELGDSALYFCASSVPGAVETQYFGPGTRLLVL.

V gene TRBV7-9 combines with J gene TRBJ2-1, with TRBD2 identical over 9 bases. Germline V gene data show CDR1 as SEHNR and CDR2 as FQNEAQ (reference sequence). Trimming took 5 bases from V and 5 from J; bases not matched to a gene: 10. The CDR3 covers 16 residues. CDR3 sequence: CASSPLGAGGHNEQFF. As DNA, the CDR3 is TGTGCCAGCAGCCCCCTAGGAGCGGGAGGACACAATGAGCAGTTCTTC.

V is TRBV27 and J is TRBJ2-4, with D maybe TRBD1 (5 bases). This CDR3 contains 14 residues. Per germline, CDR1 MNHEY and CDR2 SMNVEV (reference sequence). V lost 3 bases and J 2 bases, leaving 8 bases between the germline ends. The CDR3 DNA reads TGTGCCAGCAGTTTCCAGGGCTCCAAAAACATTCAGTACTTC. Its translation: CASSFQGSKNIQYF.